The clone carrying this T cell receptor beta chain was observed a handful of times. What it recognizes is unknown. Trimming stripped 1 base from V and 0 bases from J, with 18 bases between. In germline, CDR1 is MGHRA, CDR2 YSYEKL. The CDR3 has 19 amino acids. These data belong to a study of siplizumab effects on memory and regulatory T cells. Findings of the study overall: Assignment of a naive or memory phenotype failed for roughly 75-95% of the proliferating CD4+ or CD8+ clones. It was never confirmed that proliferating Tregs from siplizumab cultures were suppressive. The Treg-derived share of mappable alloreactive CD4+ clones averaged roughly 70% with siplizumab and approximately 27% in controls. Siplizumab produced a significant reduction in alloreactive sequences that were traceable to unstimulated CD4+ memory cells.

Sequencing was performed with immunoSEQ multiplex PCR; in TCRdb, only in-frame clones are kept and a portion is missing. The data show roughly 100,000 clones, about 92% seen once. This rearrangement joins TRBV4-1 to TRBJ2-2; no clear D gene. This clonotype was obtained from a human donor in good health. The sequencing input was CD4+ T cells sorted from blood. CDR3 bases: TGCGCCAGCAGCCAAGGAATACTACGAGGTGTCGCGAACACCGGGGAGCTGTTTTTT. Encoded protein: CASSQGILRGVANTGELFF.